Listed below are T cell receptor beta chains from one sample, sequenced in a study of Graves' ophthalmopathy and Graves' hyperthyroidism. Using its own MiXCR run on the multiplex PCR reads, TCRdb lists one record per CDR3 protein. The repertoire holds hundreds of thousands of distinct CDR3 sequences, with over 20% as singletons. Sequencing was done on a sample of peripheral blood. These receptors were taken from a woman aged 18-29 years with stable Graves' hyperthyroidism. Some clones in this sample may be carry-over from other donors' samples. Each CDR3 is given with its conserved first and last residue. The order of the fields is clone size, V gene, D gene, J gene, CDR3 DNA, CDR3 protein. The D gene is left open where the match is weak. Clone sizes are given selectively: once, few, many, or a class where the clone is expanded.

abundance: NA
v_gene: TRBV19
d_gene: NA
j_gene: TRBJ1-2
CDR3nt: TGTGCCAGTATGGGGGTCGGCAGGAGCTATGGCTACACCTTC
CDR3aa: CASMGVGRSYGYTF

abundance: many
v_gene: TRBV6-5
d_gene: NA
j_gene: TRBJ1-6
CDR3nt: TGTGCCAGCAGTTACTCGACGCCAGGGTCAACAATCCCACATTCACCCCTCCACTTT
CDR3aa: CASSYSTPGSTIPHSPLHF

abundance: NA
v_gene: TRBV6-1
d_gene: TRBD2
j_gene: TRBJ2-7
CDR3nt: TGTGCCAGCAGTACACTCAGCGGGGGGTTATACGAGCAGTACTTC
CDR3aa: CASSTLSGGLYEQYF

abundance: few
v_gene: TRBV2
d_gene: NA
j_gene: TRBJ1-4
CDR3nt: TGTGCCAGCAATAGGCCCAGAGAGGAAAAACTGTTTTTT
CDR3aa: CASNRPREEKLFF

abundance: many
v_gene: TRBV2
d_gene: NA
j_gene: TRBJ2-2
CDR3nt: TGTGCCAGCAGTGGTGGCCTAAGTCTCTCCGGGGAGCTGTTTTTT
CDR3aa: CASSGGLSLSGELFF

abundance: few
v_gene: TRBV11-2
d_gene: NA
j_gene: TRBJ1-4
CDR3nt: TGTGCCAGCAGCCCAAGGGGGTCAGGTCTTGCAACTAATGAAAAACTGTTTTTT
CDR3aa: CASSPRGSGLATNEKLFF

abundance: NA
v_gene: TRBV6-2/TRBV6-3
d_gene: NA
j_gene: TRBJ2-7
CDR3nt: TGTGCCAGCAGTTACTCCATGCCGGTAGGGGGTACAAGTTCCTACGAGCAGTACTTC
CDR3aa: CASSYSMPVGGTSSYEQYF

abundance: many
v_gene: TRBV28
d_gene: NA
j_gene: TRBJ1-5
CDR3nt: TGTGCCAGCAGTTTATCAGGGACCCGCAATCAGCCCCAGCATTTT
CDR3aa: CASSLSGTRNQPQHF

abundance: many
v_gene: TRBV6-4
d_gene: NA
j_gene: TRBJ1-1
CDR3nt: TGTGCCAGCAGTGACTCGGACAACACTGAAGCTTTCTTT
CDR3aa: CASSDSDNTEAFF

abundance: NA
v_gene: TRBV4-1
d_gene: TRBD2
j_gene: TRBJ2-2
CDR3nt: TGCGCCAGCAGCCAAGAATGGACGGGAGGGGACGGGGAGCTGTTTTTT
CDR3aa: CASSQEWTGGDGELFF

abundance: few
v_gene: TRBV28
d_gene: NA
j_gene: TRBJ2-5
CDR3nt: TGTGCCAGCAGCTCACCCTCCCAGACCGACACTACCCAGTACTTC
CDR3aa: CASSSPSQTDTTQYF

abundance: NA
v_gene: TRBV6-5
d_gene: TRBD1
j_gene: TRBJ2-5
CDR3nt: TGTGCCAGCAGTTGGAACAGGGGGAGAAGGGAGACCCAGTACTTC
CDR3aa: CASSWNRGRRETQYF

abundance: NA
v_gene: TRBV20-1
d_gene: NA
j_gene: TRBJ2-7
CDR3nt: TGCAGTGCCGGGGGCCCCAAACTATCCTACGAGCAGTACTTC
CDR3aa: CSAGGPKLSYEQYF

abundance: NA
v_gene: TRBV12-3/TRBV12-4
d_gene: TRBD1
j_gene: TRBJ2-6
CDR3nt: TGTGCCAGCAGTTTACAGAGGGGGCTTGGGGCCAACGTCCTGACTTTC
CDR3aa: CASSLQRGLGANVLTF

abundance: NA
v_gene: TRBV7-3
d_gene: NA
j_gene: TRBJ1-5
CDR3nt: TGTGCCAGCAGCTTCGTCTCGGACATTATCTCCAATCAGCCCCAGCATTTT
CDR3aa: CASSFVSDIISNQPQHF

abundance: few
v_gene: TRBV5-6
d_gene: TRBD1
j_gene: TRBJ1-5
CDR3nt: TGTGCCAGCAGCTCTGGCTGGGGACAGGCAAGCAATCAGCCCCAGCATTTT
CDR3aa: CASSSGWGQASNQPQHF

abundance: many
v_gene: TRBV7-2
d_gene: NA
j_gene: TRBJ2-7
CDR3nt: TGTGCCAGCAGCGTGGGACACGGACCCTACGAGCAGTACTTC
CDR3aa: CASSVGHGPYEQYF

abundance: NA
v_gene: TRBV6-2/TRBV6-3
d_gene: NA
j_gene: TRBJ2-2
CDR3nt: TGTGCCAGCAGCCCCTCGGCGTACACCGGGGAGCTGTTTTTT
CDR3aa: CASSPSAYTGELFF

abundance: few
v_gene: TRBV20-1
d_gene: TRBD2
j_gene: TRBJ2-2
CDR3nt: TGCAGTTCCTCCCTAGCGGGGGGACTAAACACCGGGGAGCTGTTTTTT
CDR3aa: CSSSLAGGLNTGELFF

abundance: many
v_gene: TRBV6-5
d_gene: TRBD1
j_gene: TRBJ2-7
CDR3nt: TGTGCCAGCAGTTACTCTTCCAGGGGGAACTACGAGCAGTACTTC
CDR3aa: CASSYSSRGNYEQYF

abundance: once
v_gene: TRBV6-8
d_gene: NA
j_gene: TRBJ2-5
CDR3nt: TGTGCCAGCACCCTACAGGGGGGGGAGACCCAGTACTTC
CDR3aa: CASTLQGGETQYF

abundance: many
v_gene: TRBV5-1
d_gene: NA
j_gene: TRBJ1-1
CDR3nt: TGCGCCAGCAGCTTGTCGGGGTGGAACACTGAAGCTTTCTTT
CDR3aa: CASSLSGWNTEAFF

abundance: many
v_gene: TRBV30
d_gene: NA
j_gene: TRBJ1-1
CDR3nt: TGTGCCTGGAGTTCCCCTACAGCGGGGAACACTGAAGCTTTCTTT
CDR3aa: CAWSSPTAGNTEAFF

abundance: many
v_gene: TRBV6-5
d_gene: NA
j_gene: TRBJ2-6
CDR3nt: TGTGCCAGCAGTTACTCATTCTCCTCTGGGGCCAACGTCCTGACTTTC
CDR3aa: CASSYSFSSGANVLTF

abundance: many
v_gene: TRBV6-2/TRBV6-3
d_gene: NA
j_gene: TRBJ1-5
CDR3nt: TGTGCCAGCAGTTACTCTGGGGGGTTTAGCAATCAGCCCCAGCATTTT
CDR3aa: CASSYSGGFSNQPQHF